This passage covers 28 T cell receptor beta chains from one sample sequenced in a study of blood T cell repertoires in COVID-19. Profiled with immunoSEQ multiplex PCR; TCRdb holds only in-frame clones, not every one. The data show 200,000 to 250,000 clones, with nearly 90% seen just once and about 12% held by the top ten. The sequencing sample was made of peripheral blood. The receptor source for this set is a woman between 18 and 29 years old who had recovered from COVID-19.

V and J are TRBV29-1 and TRBJ2-7; D not certain. The CDR3 totals 13 residues. Germline V lookup: CDR1 SQVTM, CDR2 ANQGSEA. V was trimmed by 3 bases and J by 0 bases, leaving 9 bases between them. CDR3 DNA: TGCAGCGTTGAGGTACCCTACTCCTACGAGCAGTACTTC. This gives the protein CSVEVPYSYEQYF.

The gene calls are TRBV7-3 and TRBJ2-3; 8 bases agree with TRBD2. V shed 2 bases, J shed 3 bases, and the junction held 4 bases outside the gene matches. Looked up from germline, CDR1 is SGHTA and CDR2 is FQGTGA. This CDR3 has 15 residues. CDR3 in DNA: TGTGCCAGCAGCTTAGCGGGAGGAGTTACAGATACGCAGTATTTT. It yields the protein CASSLAGGVTDTQYF. The whole variable domain, remainder taken from reference TRBV7-3 and TRBJ2-3, is GAGVSQTPSNKVTEKGKYVELRCDPISGHTALYWYRQSLGQGPEFLIYFQGTGAADDSGLPNDRFFAVRPEGSVSTLKIQRTERGDSAVYLCASSLAGGVTDTQYFGPGTRLTVL.

The chain is built from TRBV7-2 and TRBJ2-7, with D maybe TRBD1 (6 bases). The germline V gene encodes CDR1 SGHTA and CDR2 FQGNSA. The germline V and J ends were trimmed by 5 bases and 6 bases, with 11 bases remaining between them. The CDR3 is made up of 12 amino acids. CDR3 amino acids: CASSQQGIEQYF. The CDR3 nucleotides read TGTGCCAGCAGCCAACAGGGAATCGAGCAGTACTTC.

The chain links TRBV4-1 to TRBJ1-1; D perhaps matches TRBD1 (6 bases). This CDR3 is 15 amino acids long. Germline V CDR1 and CDR2: MGHRA, YSYEKL. The V gene lost 2 bases and the J gene lost 1 base, with 11 bases spanning the gap. Here the CDR3 DNA reads TGCGCCAGCAGCCAATTCAGGGGCCCGAACACTGAAGCTTTCTTT. Its translation: CASSQFRGPNTEAFF.

CDR3 in amino acids: CASSAGSSGNTIYF. The DNA of the CDR3 is TGTGCCAGTAGTGCCGGGAGCTCTGGAAACACCATATATTTT. V usage is TRBV19 and J usage is TRBJ1-3; D is undetermined. Trimming removed 5 bases from V and 0 bases from J, with 8 bases in between. This CDR3 is 14 amino acids long. Germline V CDR1 and CDR2: LNHDA, SQIVND (reference sequence).

The chain is built from TRBV30 and TRBJ2-1; 12 bases are a match to TRBD2. Germline-derived CDR1 and CDR2 are GTSNPN and SVGIG (reference sequence). With 4 bases clipped from V and 3 bases from J, the junction kept 1 base outside the gene matches. The CDR3 runs to 14 residues. CDR3 nucleotides: TGTGCCTGGAAACTAGCGGGAGGCTACAATGAGCAGTTCTTC. This translates into CAWKLAGGYNEQFF.

The chain carries TRBV6-2 or TRBV6-3 and TRBJ2-7, with a weak D call TRBD2 (5 bases). Germline lookup yields CDR1 MNHEY and CDR2 SVGEGT. V lost 2 bases and J lost 1, with 15 bases in between. The CDR3 has 16 amino acids. The CDR3 DNA reads as TGTGCCAGCAGTTACCCCCGGGATCTTTTGTCCTACGAGCAGTACTTC. It specifies CASSYPRDLLSYEQYF.

This sequence joins TRBV9 and TRBJ2-3, with a weak D call TRBD2 (5 bases). There are 13 residues in the CDR3. Per germline, CDR1 SGDLS and CDR2 YYNGEE. V lost 1 base to trimming and J lost 3 bases, with 6 bases between them. In nucleotides, the CDR3 is TGTGCCAGCAGCGTACGAGGGACAGATACGCAGTATTTT. Encoded protein: CASSVRGTDTQYF.

The chain couples TRBV4-3 to TRBJ2-3; 14 positions agree with TRBD2. The germline V gene encodes CDR1 LGHNA and CDR2 YSLEER. CDR3 size: 17 residues. Trimming took 0 bases from V and 4 from J; bases not matched to a gene: 3. The CDR3 DNA sequence: TGCGCCAGCAGCCAAGATGGGACTAGCGGGAGTGCAGATACGCAGTATTTT. Protein: CASSQDGTSGSADTQYF.

CDR3 in amino acids: CAWSGQLQETQYF. CDR3 DNA sequence: TGTGCCTGGAGTGGACAACTCCAAGAGACCCAGTACTTC. The V call is TRBV30, the J call TRBJ2-5; no firm D call. The germline V gene encodes CDR1 GTSNPN and CDR2 SVGIG (reference sequence). Trimming took off 1 base at V and 1 base at J, with 7 bases between the two ends. The CDR3 has 13 residues.

The V and J genes are TRBV21-1 and TRBJ2-1; the tabulated D call, TRBD1, remains unverified against the DNA. TRBV21-1 counts as a pseudogene. The CDR3 extends over 15 amino acids. The CDR3 DNA reads TGTGCCAGCAAAACGGGGACAGGGGGGAACAATGAGCAGTTCTTC. Its protein product is CASKTGTGGNNEQFF.

This clone has a single count. This sequence joins TRBV30 and TRBJ2-2; D may be TRBD2 (5 bases). CDR3 length: 14 amino acids. The germline gives CDR1 GTSNPN, CDR2 SVGIG (reference sequence). V was clipped by 2 bases and J by 5 bases, with 12 bases between them. The CDR3: CAWSRSGGTGELFF. DNA of the CDR3: TGTGCCTGGAGTCGAAGCGGAGGAACCGGGGAGCTGTTTTTT.

The rearrangement uses TRBV6-6 and TRBJ2-7; 7 nucleotides align to TRBD1. CDR3 length equals 14 residues. CDR1 and CDR2 from the germline V gene are MNHNY and SVGAGI (reference sequence). V was clipped by 2 bases and J by 2 bases; unmatched bases: 3. The CDR3 nucleotides are TGTGCCAGCAGTTACGGCAGGGGGACCTACGAGCAGTACTTC. Its protein product is CASSYGRGTYEQYF.

The chain has TRBV6-2 or TRBV6-3 and TRBJ2-1; 9 nucleotides agree with TRBD2. CDR1 is MNHEY and CDR2 is SVGEGT in the germline V gene. The junction had 6 bases not matched to a gene; V was cut back by 2 bases and J by 7 bases. The CDR3 sequence is 15 residues long. The CDR3 spells CASSYRREGRNEQFF. CDR3 nucleotide sequence: TGTGCCAGCAGTTACCGGCGGGAGGGCCGGAATGAGCAGTTCTTC.

This chain connects TRBV4-3 to TRBJ2-2; TRBD1 matches 8 bases. Germline V gene lookup returns CDR1 LGHNA and CDR2 YSLEER. The CDR3 is 14 residues long. The V and J ends lost 3 bases and 6 bases, in that order; junction bases with no gene match: 3. The CDR3, as DNA: TGCGCCAGCAGCCATACACAGGGGGCCGGGGAGCTGTTTTTT. Protein: CASSHTQGAGELFF.

The chain combines TRBV27 with TRBJ2-7, with D perhaps matching TRBD2 (6 bases). The CDR3 length is 15 residues. CDR1 MNHEY and CDR2 SMNVEV come from the germline V gene (reference sequence). The germline V and J ends were trimmed by 3 bases and 2 bases, with 14 bases remaining between them. The CDR3 region has the DNA TGTGCCAGCAGTTTGGGGGGAGTACCAACCTACGAGCAGTACTTC. Translating gives CASSLGGVPTYEQYF.

This chain joins TRBV6-1 and TRBJ1-3; TRBD1 is a possible D gene (5 bases). Between the trimmed V and J ends, which lost 3 bases and 0 bases, there was a span of 9 bases. Germline V gene sequence: CDR1 MNHNS, CDR2 SASEGT. The CDR3 spans 15 residues. The CDR3 reads CASSEGLYSGNTIYF. Written as DNA, the CDR3 is TGTGCCAGCAGTGAGGGACTCTACTCTGGAAACACCATATATTTT.

The rearrangement links TRBV7-6 to TRBJ2-3, with TRBD2 as a possible D gene (6 bases). The germline gives CDR1 SGHVS, CDR2 FNYEAQ. Between the trimmed V and J ends, which lost 3 bases and 7 bases, there was a span of 23 bases. The CDR3 length is 17 residues. Written as DNA, the CDR3 is TGTGCCAGCAGCTTTCTCCTCGCGACTAGTGGAGATAATACGCAGTATTTT. Its protein is CASSFLLATSGDNTQYF.

The rearrangement links TRBV3-1 (or the pseudogene TRBV3-2) to TRBJ2-5, with TRBD2 identical over 12 bases. This CDR3 has 16 residues. Germline V gives CDR1 LGHDT, CDR2 YNNKEL (reference sequence). V was clipped by 5 bases and J by 1 base; unmatched bases: 5. CDR3 DNA sequence: TGTGCCAGCAGCTCCCGGACTAGCGGGGTCCAAGAGACCCAGTACTTC. Protein sequence: CASSSRTSGVQETQYF.

The genes are TRBV11-2 and TRBJ1-2; perhaps TRBD1 as D (6 bases). This CDR3 contains 15 residues. The V gene lost 3 bases and the J gene lost 4 bases, with 15 bases spanning the gap. The germline gives CDR1 SGHAT, CDR2 FQNNGV. The CDR3 spells CASSFGPGHAYGYTF. The CDR3 DNA follows: TGTGCCAGCAGCTTTGGGCCGGGACACGCCTATGGCTACACCTTC.

The chain employs TRBV24-1 and TRBJ2-3; 11 bases are a match to TRBD2. This CDR3 spans 18 amino acids. Trimming removed 4 bases from V and 1 base from J; junction bases left unmatched: 9. Germline V lookup: CDR1 KGHDR, CDR2 SFDVKD. CDR3 nucleotide sequence: TGTGCCACCAGTGACCAAACTAGCGGGAGCGGGGGCACAGATACGCAGTATTTT. This sequence encodes CATSDQTSGSGGTDTQYF.

This sequence joins TRBV25-1 and TRBJ2-7; a possible D gene is TRBD2 (6 bases). CDR3 size: 15 residues. Trimming cost V 3 bases and J 5 bases, with 17 bases left between them. From germline, CDR1 is MGHDK and CDR2 SYGVNS. In DNA, the CDR3 is TGTGCCAGCAGTGACGGGGCGGGAAGGACCCACGAGCAGTACTTC. Its translation: CASSDGAGRTHEQYF.

The chain couples TRBV2 to TRBJ1-5, with D unclear. CDR3 length: 14 residues. The V end was cut by 3 bases, the J end by 3 bases, with 9 bases between. Germline CDR1 and CDR2: SNHLY and FYNNEI. The CDR3 loop is CASSDTGYNQPQHF. The CDR3 DNA is TGTGCCAGCAGTGATACGGGGTACAATCAGCCCCAGCATTTT.

This clone was found once. V and J are TRBV27 and TRBJ2-7; the D is unclear. Germline assignment: CDR1 MNHEY and CDR2 SMNVEV (reference sequence). V shed 4 bases and J shed 0 bases, with 13 bases lying between them. The CDR3 covers 15 residues. This chain's CDR3 is CASSSSPRGSYEQYF. The DNA for the CDR3 is TGTGCCAGCAGTTCTAGTCCGAGAGGCTCCTACGAGCAGTACTTC.

The chain links TRBV4-3 to TRBJ1-1, with TRBD1 matching over 7 bases. With 2 bases clipped from V and 5 bases from J, the junction kept 2 bases outside the gene matches. The CDR3 length is 13 residues. CDR1 and CDR2 from the germline V gene are LGHNA and YSLEER. The CDR3 region is CASSQTGETEAFF. DNA for the CDR3: TGCGCCAGCAGCCAAACAGGGGAGACTGAAGCTTTCTTT.

The CDR3 reads CASSFLQGPQETQYF. The CDR3 DNA reads TGTGCCAGCAGTTTCCTCCAGGGGCCTCAAGAGACCCAGTACTTC. The chain is built from TRBV27 and TRBJ2-5, with D possibly matching TRBD1 (6 bases). Trimming pared 3 bases from V and 2 bases from J, leaving 13 bases between. This CDR3 contains 15 residues. The V gene's germline CDR1 is MNHEY and CDR2 SMNVEV (reference sequence).

Concerning this clone itself: Compared with germline, one end of the junction differs, possibly owing to a read error. V and J are TRBV7-2 and TRBJ2-4, with 7 bases that match TRBD1. Germline V gene lookup returns CDR1 SGHTA and CDR2 FQGNSA. The length of the CDR3 is 14 residues. Here the CDR3 reads CASSQEFSQGVKGF. The DNA for the CDR3 is TGTGCCAGCAGCCAAGAATTCTCTCAGGGGGTTAAAGGCTTC.

The J gene is TRBJ2-5, the V gene TRBV18, with D uncertain. CDR1 is KGHSH and CDR2 is LQKENI in the germline V gene. The CDR3 runs 13 residues. The V and J ends lost 6 bases and 2 bases respectively, with 10 bases between them. DNA for the CDR3: TGTGCCAGCTCTATACTGATGCAAGAGACCCAGTACTTC. As protein: CASSILMQETQYF.